This TCR beta chain was identified in a study of shared clonotypes between healthy human individuals. Regarding the study as a whole: A handful of donors showed sharing of about 4.8% of naive CD4 clonotypes.

Caucasian adults residing in Nashville, Tennessee made up all the donors. The CDR3 has 17 residues. CDR1 is SGDLS, CDR2 YYNGEE, per germline. Trimming stripped 4 bases from V and 0 bases from J, with 17 bases between. About this clone: Antigen: not known.

Deep was the level used in running the assay. Repertoires were generated with immunoSEQ multiplex PCR, while TCRdb's copy carries only in-frame clones and drops some. The sample has millions of clones, around nine tenths seen once; the top ten hold around 0.14%. J is TRBJ1-3 and V is TRBV9; D unresolved. Source material: naive CD4+ T cells sorted from blood. Subset reported: CD45RA+ positively selected. The source is a man aged 18 to 30 in good health. CDR3 nucleotide sequence: TGTGCCAGCAGCTCCCACACTGCTTCCTTCTCTGGAAACACCATATATTTT. As protein: CASSSHTASFSGNTIYF.